The next 25 T cell receptor beta chains were all read from a single sample in a study of blood T cell repertoires in COVID-19. Sequencing was performed with immunoSEQ multiplex PCR; in TCRdb, only in-frame clones are kept and a portion is missing. Of some 100,000 clones in the sample, 70% to 90% were seen once. The sample taken for sequencing was peripheral blood. The receptor set was obtained from a woman aged 80 or older with active COVID-19.

The chain carries TRBV7-9 and TRBJ2-5, with D possibly being TRBD2 (5 bases). Germline V lookup: CDR1 SEHNR, CDR2 FQNEAQ (reference sequence). Trimming removed 3 bases at V and 5 bases at J, with 13 bases between. The CDR3 has 14 amino acids. In nucleotides, the CDR3 is TGTGCCAGCAGCTTGGGAGATTGGGAGGAGACCCAGTACTTC. Amino acids: CASSLGDWEETQYF.

The rearrangement joins TRBV5-1 to TRBJ2-3; 11 bases align to TRBD2. The germline CDR1 and CDR2 sequences are SGHRS and YFSETQ. The V gene end was trimmed by 0 bases and the J gene end by 2 bases; junction bases not matched to a gene: 5. The CDR3 spans 17 residues. As DNA, the CDR3 is TGCGCCAGCAGCTTGGTGTTGACTAGCGGGATCACAGATACGCAGTATTTT. This translates into CASSLVLTSGITDTQYF.

The chain uses TRBV28 and TRBJ2-3, with TRBD1 matching over 8 bases. Germline CDR1 and CDR2: MDHEN and SYDVKM. The CDR3 sequence is 13 residues long. Unmatched junction bases numbered 2, after V lost 6 bases and J lost 3 bases. CDR3 in amino acids: CASRDRATDTQYF. In DNA form, the CDR3 reads TGTGCCAGCAGGGACAGGGCTACAGATACGCAGTATTTT.

The chain uses TRBV9 and TRBJ2-4; TRBD2 matches at 11 bases. Trimming cost V 5 bases and J 0 bases; bases outside gene matches: 13. The CDR3 covers 19 residues. The V gene's germline CDR1 is SGDLS and CDR2 YYNGEE. The CDR3 protein is CASSRSGTSGTLAKNIQYF. CDR3 sequence (DNA): TGTGCCAGCAGTCGTTCCGGGACTAGCGGAACACTAGCCAAAAACATTCAGTACTTC.

The chain carries TRBV24-1 and TRBJ2-7; the match to TRBD1 covers 8 bases. The V segment lost 5 bases and the J segment 6 bases; nucleotides outside the gene matches: 5. CDR1 is KGHDR and CDR2 is SFDVKD in the germline V gene. The CDR3 runs 13 residues. CDR3 in amino acids: CATSGLTGGEQYF. In DNA, the CDR3 is TGTGCCACCAGTGGCCTAACAGGGGGCGAGCAGTACTTC.

This sequence joins TRBV15 and TRBJ1-3; the D is unclear. Germline assignment: CDR1 LNHNV and CDR2 YYDKDF (reference sequence). Trimming took off 1 base at V and 0 bases at J, with 4 bases between the two ends. The CDR3 has 14 amino acids. This CDR3 reads CATSRVISGNTIYF. The CDR3 nucleotides read TGTGCCACCAGCAGAGTAATCTCTGGAAACACCATATATTTT.

The chain is built from TRBV28 and TRBJ1-3; D is possibly TRBD1 (5 bases). V dropped 4 bases and J dropped 1 base, with 11 bases sitting between them. This CDR3 contains 15 residues. The germline CDR1 and CDR2 sequences are MDHEN and SYDVKM. The CDR3 sequence: CASSSLGGSGNTIYF. CDR3 nucleotides: TGTGCCAGCAGTTCGCTGGGGGGATCTGGAAACACCATATATTTT.

The rearrangement links TRBV9 to TRBJ1-2, with D possibly being TRBD1 (5 bases). The CDR3 consists of 15 residues. CDR1 and CDR2 (germline): SGDLS, YYNGEE. V gave up 4 bases and J gave up 4 bases, with 17 bases separating them. The CDR3 sequence is CASSPTTAFAYGYTF. The CDR3 coding sequence is TGTGCCAGCAGCCCCACGACAGCATTCGCCTATGGCTACACCTTC.

This chain joins TRBV19 and TRBJ2-1; TRBD2 agrees at 11 bases. The CDR3 is made up of 19 amino acids. J gave up 3 bases and V 5 bases, and 15 bases lay outside the gene matches. CDR1 and CDR2 from the germline V gene are LNHDA and SQIVND (reference sequence). In nucleotides, the CDR3 is TGTGCCAGTAGTGACCCGGTAGCGGGAGGGATCCGAGGCTACAATGAGCAGTTCTTC. Its translation: CASSDPVAGGIRGYNEQFF.

This clone occurred a few times. The same CDR3 arises from other DNA sequences in this sample as well. The genes are TRBV9 and TRBJ1-5; D perhaps matches TRBD1 (5 bases). V was trimmed by 0 bases and J by 4 bases, leaving 8 bases between them. Germline V gene lookup returns CDR1 SGDLS and CDR2 YYNGEE. There are 14 residues in the CDR3. CDR3 residues: CASSVAGSNQPQHF. CDR3 bases: TGTGCCAGCAGCGTAGCAGGGTCTAATCAGCCCCAGCATTTT.

The chain is built from TRBV3-1 (or the pseudogene TRBV3-2) and TRBJ2-7; 7 bases agree with TRBD2. The CDR3 spans 13 residues. CDR1 is LGHDT and CDR2 is YNNKEL in the germline V gene (reference sequence). Trimming cost V 4 bases and J 5 bases; bases outside gene matches: 5. CDR3 bases: TGTGCCAGCAGCCCCCTAGCGGCGAACGAGCAGTACTTC. Translating it yields CASSPLAANEQYF.

CDR3 protein: CASSYSGNQPQHF. In DNA, the CDR3 is TGTGCCAGCAGTTACTCAGGTAATCAGCCCCAGCATTTT. This rearrangement joins TRBV25-1 to TRBJ1-5; D uncertain. The ends were cut back, 5 bases at V and 4 bases at J, with 9 bases in the middle. Germline V gene data show CDR1 as MGHDK and CDR2 as SYGVNS. This CDR3 is built from 13 residues.

V usage is TRBV9 and J usage is TRBJ1-4; TRBD1 agrees at 8 bases. Germline V gene data show CDR1 as SGDLS and CDR2 as YYNGEE. This CDR3 has 15 residues. V trimming: 3 bases; J trimming: 7 bases; junction bases outside the gene matches: 8. The CDR3 DNA reads TGTGCCAGCAGCGCGTTTCAGGGGGCTGGTGAAAAACTGTTTTTT. Its protein product is CASSAFQGAGEKLFF.

Here the CDR3 DNA reads TGTGCCAGCTCACCACCAGCCCAAGGGGGGGGCCGGTTCTTC. It is translated as CASSPPAQGGGRFF. V is TRBV18 and J is TRBJ2-1; D perhaps matches TRBD2 (7 bases). Germline-derived CDR1 and CDR2 are KGHSH and LQKENI. The V gene lost 0 bases and the J gene lost 15 bases, with 18 bases spanning the gap. This CDR3 comprises 14 residues.

V is TRBV20-1 and J is TRBJ2-3; D perhaps matches TRBD1 (5 bases). The V gene's germline CDR1 is DFQATT and CDR2 SNEGSKA (reference sequence). This CDR3 has 16 amino acids. Trimming cost V 3 bases and J 0 bases, with 16 bases left between them. CDR3 coding DNA: TGCAGTGCTAGTAGGGGTGCGGTAACTAGCACAGATACGCAGTATTTT. Protein sequence: CSASRGAVTSTDTQYF.

The genes are TRBV7-2 and TRBJ2-3, with D unclear. With 5 bases removed from V and 5 bases from J, the gap between germline ends came to 8 bases. The germline CDR1 and CDR2 sequences are SGHTA and FQGNSA. The CDR3 is 12 amino acids. The CDR3 nucleotides read TGTGCCAGCAGCCCGACACTAGATACGCAGTATTTT. It translates to CASSPTLDTQYF.

The CDR3 nucleotides are TGTGCCAGTAGTAAGGGACTCACCTACAATGAGCAGTTCTTC. Translation: CASSKGLTYNEQFF. The J gene is TRBJ2-1, the V gene TRBV19, with a possible D match to TRBD2 (6 bases). The V gene lost 4 bases and the J gene lost 2 bases, with 9 bases spanning the gap. This CDR3 comprises 14 residues. From germline, CDR1 is LNHDA and CDR2 SQIVND (reference sequence).

The V and J genes are TRBV24-1 and TRBJ2-1; 7 nucleotides agree with TRBD1. J lost 0 bases, V lost 5 bases, and 9 bases had no gene match. This CDR3 is 17 amino acids long. Germline V gene data show CDR1 as KGHDR and CDR2 as SFDVKD. Here the CDR3 DNA reads TGTGCCACCAGTGTAGGGGGCTCTCTTCCCTCCTACAATGAGCAGTTCTTC. Amino acids: CATSVGGSLPSYNEQFF.

V gene TRBV5-1 combines with J gene TRBJ2-1; TRBD2 matches 16 bases. Germline CDR1 is SGHRS and CDR2 is YFSETQ. The J segment lost 4 bases and the V segment lost 4 bases, leaving 11 bases of the junction unmatched. This CDR3 has 19 residues. The CDR3 region has the DNA TGCGCCAGCAGCATGGGACTAGCGGGAGGGCCCGCCCCGTACAATGAGCAGTTCTTC. This encodes CASSMGLAGGPAPYNEQFF.

CDR3 nucleotides: TGCAGCGTTTTCGTAGGGGGCAGCAATCAGCCCCAGCATTTT. This sequence encodes CSVFVGGSNQPQHF. The rearrangement joins TRBV29-1 to TRBJ1-5, with 7 bases that match TRBD1. Germline lookup yields CDR1 SQVTM and CDR2 ANQGSEA. J was trimmed by 1 base and V by 5 bases; bases with no gene match: 5. The CDR3 has 14 residues.

V is TRBV19 and J is TRBJ2-7; TRBD2 matches at 8 bases. Germline V CDR1 and CDR2: LNHDA, SQIVND (reference sequence). The CDR3 loop spans 15 amino acids. The junction had 10 bases not matched to a gene; V was cut back by 7 bases and J by 2 bases. The CDR3 is CASTHRAGVTYEQYF. CDR3 coding DNA: TGTGCCAGTACCCACCGAGCGGGAGTGACCTACGAGCAGTACTTC.

The chain employs TRBV9 and TRBJ2-7; D not resolved. CDR1 and CDR2 from the germline V gene are SGDLS and YYNGEE. The CDR3 runs 15 residues. The ends were cut back, 1 base at V and 3 bases at J, with 14 bases in the middle. CDR3 DNA sequence: TGTGCCAGCAGCGTAAGCGAAGGCGCCTTCTACGAGCAGTACTTC. It translates to CASSVSEGAFYEQYF.

This rearrangement joins TRBV4-3 to TRBJ2-7; weak D call: TRBD2 (6 bases). V shed 5 bases and J shed 1 base, with 12 bases lying between them. This CDR3 is 14 amino acids long. Germline V gives CDR1 LGHNA, CDR2 YSLEER. The CDR3 sequence: CASSIGGSSYEQYF. The CDR3 DNA reads TGCGCCAGCAGCATCGGAGGGTCTTCCTACGAGCAGTACTTC.

The chain has TRBV19 and TRBJ2-6, with D perhaps matching TRBD1 (5 bases). Germline CDR1 reads LNHDA; CDR2 reads SQIVND (reference sequence). The V end lost 0 bases, the J end lost 0 bases, and 12 bases lay between the germline ends. There are 18 residues in the CDR3. The CDR3 is CASSIDGAGVSGANVLTF. The CDR3 DNA follows: TGTGCCAGTAGTATAGATGGGGCCGGAGTCTCTGGGGCCAACGTCCTGACTTTC. The full variable domain, with the rest looked up from reference TRBV19 and TRBJ2-6, is DGGITQSPKYLFRKEGQNVTLSCEQNLNHDAMYWYRQDPGQGLRLIYYSQIVNDFQKGDIAEGYSVSREKKESFPLTVTSAQKNPTAFYLCASSIDGAGVSGANVLTFGAGSRLTVL.

This chain connects TRBV10-3 to TRBJ2-7, with 13 bases identical to TRBD2. The germline V gene encodes CDR1 ENHRY and CDR2 SYGVKD. With V trimmed by 8 bases and J by 6 bases, 10 bases remained unmatched. The CDR3 length is 15 residues. The DNA of the CDR3 is TGTGCCATCGGACTAGCGGGAGCAGGGCCGGCCGAGCAGTACTTC. This encodes CAIGLAGAGPAEQYF.